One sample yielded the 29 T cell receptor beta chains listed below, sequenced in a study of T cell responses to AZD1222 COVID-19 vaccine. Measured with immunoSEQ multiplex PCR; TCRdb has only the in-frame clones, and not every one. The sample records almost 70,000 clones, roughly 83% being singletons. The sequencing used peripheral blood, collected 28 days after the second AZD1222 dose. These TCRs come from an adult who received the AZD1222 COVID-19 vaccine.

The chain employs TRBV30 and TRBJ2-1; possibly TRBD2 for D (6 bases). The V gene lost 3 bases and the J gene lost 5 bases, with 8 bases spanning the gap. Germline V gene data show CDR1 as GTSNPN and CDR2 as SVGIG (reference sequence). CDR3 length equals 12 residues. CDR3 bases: TGTGCCTGGAGCGGGGGTCACAATGAGCAGTTCTTC. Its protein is CAWSGGHNEQFF.

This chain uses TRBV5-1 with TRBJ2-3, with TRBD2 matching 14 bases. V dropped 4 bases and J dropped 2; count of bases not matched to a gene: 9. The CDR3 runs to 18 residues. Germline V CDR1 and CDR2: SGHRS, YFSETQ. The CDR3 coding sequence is TGCGCCAGCAGCCGAGGGACTAGCGGGGGCCTCTACACAGATACGCAGTATTTT. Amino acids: CASSRGTSGGLYTDTQYF. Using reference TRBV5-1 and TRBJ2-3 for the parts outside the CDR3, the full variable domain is KAGVTQTPRYLIKTRGQQVTLSCSPISGHRSVSWYQQTPGQGLQFLFEYFSETQRNKGNFPGRFSGRQFSNSRSEMNVSTLELGDSALYLCASSRGTSGGLYTDTQYFGPGTRLTVL.

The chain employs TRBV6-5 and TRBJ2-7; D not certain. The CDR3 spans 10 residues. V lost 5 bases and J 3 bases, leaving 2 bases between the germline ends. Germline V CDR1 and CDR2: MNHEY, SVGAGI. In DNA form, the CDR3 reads TGTGCCAGCAGTAACTACGAGCAGTACTTC. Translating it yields CASSNYEQYF.

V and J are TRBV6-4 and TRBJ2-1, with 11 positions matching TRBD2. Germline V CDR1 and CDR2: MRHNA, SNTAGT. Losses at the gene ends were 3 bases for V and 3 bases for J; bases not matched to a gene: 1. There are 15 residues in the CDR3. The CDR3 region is CASSEGTSGYNEQFF. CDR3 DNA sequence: TGTGCCAGCAGTGAAGGGACTAGCGGCTACAATGAGCAGTTCTTC.

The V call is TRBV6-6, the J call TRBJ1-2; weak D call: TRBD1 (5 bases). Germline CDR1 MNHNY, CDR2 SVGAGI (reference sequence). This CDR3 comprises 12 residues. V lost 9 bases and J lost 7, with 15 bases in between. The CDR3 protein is CASNQGAFGYTF. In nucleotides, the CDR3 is TGTGCCAGTAATCAAGGGGCGTTTGGCTACACCTTC.

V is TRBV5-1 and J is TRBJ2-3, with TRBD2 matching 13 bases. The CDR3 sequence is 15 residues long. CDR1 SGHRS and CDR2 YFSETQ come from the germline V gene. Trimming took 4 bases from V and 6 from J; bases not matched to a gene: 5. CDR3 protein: CASSRGLAGVDTQYF. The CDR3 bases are TGCGCCAGCAGCCGAGGACTAGCGGGAGTGGATACGCAGTATTTT.

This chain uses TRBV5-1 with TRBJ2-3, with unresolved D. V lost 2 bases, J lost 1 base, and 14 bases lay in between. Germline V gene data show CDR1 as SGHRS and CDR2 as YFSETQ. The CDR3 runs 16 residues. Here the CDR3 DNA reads TGCGCCAGCAGCTTCGCCCAGCTTCGGGGCACAGATACGCAGTATTTT. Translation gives CASSFAQLRGTDTQYF.

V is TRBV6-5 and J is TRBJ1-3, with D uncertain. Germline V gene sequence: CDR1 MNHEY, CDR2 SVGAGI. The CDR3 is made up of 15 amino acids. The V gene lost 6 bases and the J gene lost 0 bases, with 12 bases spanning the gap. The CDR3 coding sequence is TGTGCCAGCAGGTTATACGCGAGCTCTGGAAACACCATATATTTT. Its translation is CASRLYASSGNTIYF.

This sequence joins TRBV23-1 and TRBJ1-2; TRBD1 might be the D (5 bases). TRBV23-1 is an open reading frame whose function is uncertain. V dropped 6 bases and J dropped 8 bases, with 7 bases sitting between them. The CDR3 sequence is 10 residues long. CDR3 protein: CASRGEGYTF. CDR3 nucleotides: TGCGCCAGCAGAGGGGAAGGCTACACCTTC.

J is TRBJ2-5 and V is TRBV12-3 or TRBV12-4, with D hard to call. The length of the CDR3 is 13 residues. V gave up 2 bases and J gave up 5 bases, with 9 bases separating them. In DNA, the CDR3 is TGTGCCAGCAGTTTAATCAGTTTCGAGACCCAGTACTTC. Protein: CASSLISFETQYF.

In DNA, the CDR3 is TGTGCCACCAGCATTGCAGGAGGGGCCTATGGCTACACCTTC. This encodes CATSIAGGAYGYTF. The chain combines TRBV15 with TRBJ1-2, with a possible D match to TRBD1 (5 bases). V gave up 4 bases and J gave up 4 bases, with 13 bases separating them. The CDR3 consists of 14 residues. Germline-derived CDR1 and CDR2 are LNHNV and YYDKDF (reference sequence).

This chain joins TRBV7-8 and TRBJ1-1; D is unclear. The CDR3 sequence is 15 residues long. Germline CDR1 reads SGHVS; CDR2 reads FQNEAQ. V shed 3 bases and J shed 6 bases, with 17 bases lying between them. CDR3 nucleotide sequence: TGTGCCAGCAGCTTGAAGGGCCCCCGGTCCGCTGAAGCTTTCTTT. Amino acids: CASSLKGPRSAEAFF. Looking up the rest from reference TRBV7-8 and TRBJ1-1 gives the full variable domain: GAGVSQSPRYKVAKRGQDVALRCDPISGHVSLFWYQQALGQGPEFLTYFQNEAQLDKSGLPSDRFFAERPEGSVSTLKIQRTQQEDSAVYLCASSLKGPRSAEAFFGQGTRLTVV.

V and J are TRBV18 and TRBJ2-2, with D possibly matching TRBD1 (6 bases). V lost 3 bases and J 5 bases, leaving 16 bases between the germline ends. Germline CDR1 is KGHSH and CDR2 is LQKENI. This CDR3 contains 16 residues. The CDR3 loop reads CASSPSSQGGTGELFF. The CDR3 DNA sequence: TGTGCCAGCTCACCCTCCTCCCAAGGGGGAACCGGGGAGCTGTTTTTT.

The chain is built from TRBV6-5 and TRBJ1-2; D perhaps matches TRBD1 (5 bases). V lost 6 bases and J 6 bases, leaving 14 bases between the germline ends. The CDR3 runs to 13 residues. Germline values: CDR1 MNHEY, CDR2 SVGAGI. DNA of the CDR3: TGTGCCAGCAGCACCTCGGGGGAGAATGGCTACACCTTC. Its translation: CASSTSGENGYTF.

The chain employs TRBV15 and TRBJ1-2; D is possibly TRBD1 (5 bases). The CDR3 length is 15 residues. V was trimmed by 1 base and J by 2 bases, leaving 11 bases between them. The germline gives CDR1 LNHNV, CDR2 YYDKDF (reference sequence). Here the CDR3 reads CATSRGKGDNYGYTF. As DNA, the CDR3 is TGTGCCACCAGCAGAGGGAAAGGGGACAACTATGGCTACACCTTC.

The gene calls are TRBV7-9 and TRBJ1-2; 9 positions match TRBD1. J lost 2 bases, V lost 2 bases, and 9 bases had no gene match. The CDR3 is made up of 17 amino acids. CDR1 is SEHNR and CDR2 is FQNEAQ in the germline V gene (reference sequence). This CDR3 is CASSLLGQGGTNYGYTF. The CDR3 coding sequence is TGTGCCAGCAGCTTATTGGGACAGGGTGGAACAAACTATGGCTACACCTTC.

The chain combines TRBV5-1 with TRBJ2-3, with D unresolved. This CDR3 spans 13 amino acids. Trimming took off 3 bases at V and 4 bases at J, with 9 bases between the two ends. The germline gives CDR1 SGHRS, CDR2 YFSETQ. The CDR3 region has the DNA TGCGCCAGCAGCTCTCAAGGTCCAGATACGCAGTATTTT. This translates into CASSSQGPDTQYF.

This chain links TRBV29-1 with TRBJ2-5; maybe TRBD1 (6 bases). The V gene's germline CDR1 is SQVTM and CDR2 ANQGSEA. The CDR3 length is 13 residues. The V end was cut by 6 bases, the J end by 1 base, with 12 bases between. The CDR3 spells CSVGAQTQETQYF. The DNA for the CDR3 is TGCAGCGTGGGGGCCCAAACCCAAGAGACCCAGTACTTC.

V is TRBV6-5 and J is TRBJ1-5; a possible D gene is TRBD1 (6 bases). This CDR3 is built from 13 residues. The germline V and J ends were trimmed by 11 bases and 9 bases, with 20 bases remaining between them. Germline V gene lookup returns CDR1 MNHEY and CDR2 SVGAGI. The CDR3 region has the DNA TGTGCCGGCGGGCTTCCCCTAGGGGGGCCCCAGCATTTT. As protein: CAGGLPLGGPQHF.

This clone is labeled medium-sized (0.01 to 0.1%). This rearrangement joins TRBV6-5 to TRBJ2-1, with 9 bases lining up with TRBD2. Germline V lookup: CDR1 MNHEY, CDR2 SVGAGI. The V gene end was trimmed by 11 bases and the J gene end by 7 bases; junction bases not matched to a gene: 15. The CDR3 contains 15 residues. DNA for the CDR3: TGTGCCTACGGTCAGTCTAGCGGGATAGCGAATGAGCAGTTCTTC. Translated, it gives CAYGQSSGIANEQFF.

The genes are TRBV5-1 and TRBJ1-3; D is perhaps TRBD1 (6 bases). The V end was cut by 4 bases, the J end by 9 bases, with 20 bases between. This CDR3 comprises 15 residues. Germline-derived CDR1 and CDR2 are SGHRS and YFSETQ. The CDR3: CASSPTPDSEGTIYF. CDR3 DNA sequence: TGCGCCAGCAGCCCCACCCCGGACAGCGAGGGCACCATATATTTT.

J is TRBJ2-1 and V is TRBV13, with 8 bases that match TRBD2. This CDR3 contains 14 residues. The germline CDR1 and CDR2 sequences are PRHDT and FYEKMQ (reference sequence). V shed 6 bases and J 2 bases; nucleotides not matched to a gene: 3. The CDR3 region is CASRQRETYNEQFF. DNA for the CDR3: TGTGCCAGCAGGCAGCGGGAGACCTACAATGAGCAGTTCTTC.

The CDR3 is CASGSGTGGQETQYF. The CDR3 bases are TGTGCTAGTGGTTCTGGGACTGGCGGACAAGAGACCCAGTACTTC. The chain employs TRBV12-5 and TRBJ2-5; weak D call: TRBD2 (6 bases). Trimming pared 4 bases from V and 2 bases from J, leaving 14 bases between. This CDR3 has 15 amino acids. Germline V gene lookup returns CDR1 LGHNT and CDR2 FRNRAP.

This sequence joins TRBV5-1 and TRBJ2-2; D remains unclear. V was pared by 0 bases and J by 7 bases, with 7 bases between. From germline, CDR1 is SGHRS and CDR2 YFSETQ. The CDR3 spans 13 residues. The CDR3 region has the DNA TGCGCCAGCAGCTTGGACAGCATCGGGGAGCTGTTTTTT. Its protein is CASSLDSIGELFF.

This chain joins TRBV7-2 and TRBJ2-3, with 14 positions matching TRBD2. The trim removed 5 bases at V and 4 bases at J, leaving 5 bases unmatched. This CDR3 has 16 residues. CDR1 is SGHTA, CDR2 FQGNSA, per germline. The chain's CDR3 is CASSTGLAGAPDTQYF. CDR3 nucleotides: TGTGCCAGCAGCACGGGACTAGCGGGAGCCCCAGATACGCAGTATTTT. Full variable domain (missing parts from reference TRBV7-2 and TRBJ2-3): GAGVSQSPSNKVTEKGKDVELRCDPISGHTALYWYRQSLGQGLEFLIYFQGNSAPDKSGLPSDRFSAERTGGSVSTLTIQRTQQEDSAVYLCASSTGLAGAPDTQYFGPGTRLTVL.

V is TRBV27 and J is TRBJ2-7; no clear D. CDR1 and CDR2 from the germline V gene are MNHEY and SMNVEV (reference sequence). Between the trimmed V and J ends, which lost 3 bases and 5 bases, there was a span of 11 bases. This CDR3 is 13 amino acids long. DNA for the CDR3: TGTGCCAGCAGTTTCTCACTCCGGGACGAGCAGTACTTC. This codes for CASSFSLRDEQYF.

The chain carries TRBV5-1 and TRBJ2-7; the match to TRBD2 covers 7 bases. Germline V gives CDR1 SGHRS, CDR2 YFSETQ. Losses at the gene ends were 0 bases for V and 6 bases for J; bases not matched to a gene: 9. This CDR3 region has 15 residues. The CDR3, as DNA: TGCGCCAGCAGCTTGGAGCGGACTAGAGGAGGCGAGCAGTACTTC. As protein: CASSLERTRGGEQYF. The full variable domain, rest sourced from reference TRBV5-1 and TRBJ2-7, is KAGVTQTPRYLIKTRGQQVTLSCSPISGHRSVSWYQQTPGQGLQFLFEYFSETQRNKGNFPGRFSGRQFSNSRSEMNVSTLELGDSALYLCASSLERTRGGEQYFGPGTRLTVT.

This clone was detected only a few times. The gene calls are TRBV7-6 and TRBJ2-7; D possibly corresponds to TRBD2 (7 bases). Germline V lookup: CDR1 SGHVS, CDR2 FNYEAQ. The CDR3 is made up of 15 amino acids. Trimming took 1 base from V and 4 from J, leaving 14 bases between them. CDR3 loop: CASSLGGGAVYEQYF. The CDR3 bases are TGTGCCAGCAGCTTAGGCGGGGGCGCAGTTTACGAGCAGTACTTC.

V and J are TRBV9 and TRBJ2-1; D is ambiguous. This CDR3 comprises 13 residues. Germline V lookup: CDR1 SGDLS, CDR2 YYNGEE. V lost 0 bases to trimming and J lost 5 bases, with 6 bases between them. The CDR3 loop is CASSVDVDNEQFF. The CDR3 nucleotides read TGTGCCAGCAGCGTAGATGTCGACAATGAGCAGTTCTTC.